This TCR beta chain is from a study of cytomegalovirus exposure and HLA in healthy donors. The V gene's germline CDR1 is SGHTA and CDR2 FQGTGA. With 4 bases clipped from V and 0 bases from J, the junction kept 0 bases outside the gene matches. The CDR3 length is 14 residues. The repertoire was sequenced with immunoSEQ multiplex PCR; TCRdb's copy has only in-frame clones and lacks some. Among a few hundred thousand clones listed, 86% were seen once. The V call is TRBV7-3, the J call TRBJ2-7; TRBD1 aligns across 10 bases. The sequenced material came from PBMCs. This clonotype was sampled from a woman in her late teens or twenties in good health and CMV-seronegative. The CDR3 DNA reads as TGTGCCAGCAGCTGGGACAGGGGCTCCTACGAGCAGTACTTC. Residues: CASSWDRGSYEQYF.